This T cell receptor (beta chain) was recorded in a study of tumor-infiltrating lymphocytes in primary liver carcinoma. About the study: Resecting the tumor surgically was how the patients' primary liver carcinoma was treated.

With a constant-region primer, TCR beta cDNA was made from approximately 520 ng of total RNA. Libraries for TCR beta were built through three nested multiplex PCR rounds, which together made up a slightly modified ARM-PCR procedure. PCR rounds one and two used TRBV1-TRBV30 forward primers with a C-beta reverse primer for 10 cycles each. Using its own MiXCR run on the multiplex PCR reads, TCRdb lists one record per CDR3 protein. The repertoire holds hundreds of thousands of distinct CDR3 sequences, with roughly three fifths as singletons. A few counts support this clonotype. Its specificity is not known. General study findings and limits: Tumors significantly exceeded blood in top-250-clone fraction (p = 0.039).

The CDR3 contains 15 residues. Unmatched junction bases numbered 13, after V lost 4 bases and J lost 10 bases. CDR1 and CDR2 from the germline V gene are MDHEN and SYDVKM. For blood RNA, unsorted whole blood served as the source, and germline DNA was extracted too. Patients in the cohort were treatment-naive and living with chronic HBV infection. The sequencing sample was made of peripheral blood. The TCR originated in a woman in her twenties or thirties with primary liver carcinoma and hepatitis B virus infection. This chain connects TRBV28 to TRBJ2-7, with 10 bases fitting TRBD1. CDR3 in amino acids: CASSSLQGTGDSQYF. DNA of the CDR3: TGTGCCAGCAGTTCCTTACAAGGGACAGGGGATTCTCAGTACTTC.